This T cell receptor (beta chain) appears in the sequencing data of a study of blood T cell repertoires in COVID-19. The V and J ends lost 5 bases and 0 bases respectively, with 13 bases between them. The germline V gene encodes CDR1 MNHEY and CDR2 SVGEGT. CDR3 size: 15 residues. TCRdb's table, derived via immunoSEQ multiplex PCR, lists solely in-frame clones and lacks some. The sample includes approximately 84,000 clones, roughly 90% of them seen just once. Sequencing used peripheral blood. This clonotype was obtained from a human donor with active COVID-19. The donor label of this sample is uncertain. This chain uses TRBV6-2 or TRBV6-3 with TRBJ1-1; D is unclear. As DNA, the CDR3 is TGTGCCAGCAGTCCCCAGGTGGTAATGAACACTGAAGCTTTCTTT. It is translated as CASSPQVVMNTEAFF.